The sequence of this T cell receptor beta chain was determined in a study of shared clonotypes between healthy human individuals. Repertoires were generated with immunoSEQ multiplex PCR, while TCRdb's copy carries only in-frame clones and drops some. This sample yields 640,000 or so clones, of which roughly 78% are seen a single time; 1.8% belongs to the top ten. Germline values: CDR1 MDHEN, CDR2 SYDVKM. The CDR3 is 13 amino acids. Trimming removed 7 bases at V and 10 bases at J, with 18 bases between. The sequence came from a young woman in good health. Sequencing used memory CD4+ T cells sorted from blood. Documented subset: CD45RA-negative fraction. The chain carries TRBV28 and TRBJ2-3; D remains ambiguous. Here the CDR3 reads CASTLGMALPQYF. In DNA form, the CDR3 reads TGTGCCAGCACCCTAGGGATGGCTCTCCCGCAGTATTTT.